This entry lists 9 T cell receptor beta chains sequenced from one sample in a study of T cell responses to AZD1222 COVID-19 vaccine. TCRdb keeps only in-frame clones here, not all; method: immunoSEQ multiplex PCR. The sample gives 150,000 to 200,000 clones, roughly 92% of which show up once; approximately 0.69% is in the top ten. Sequences were derived from peripheral blood, sampled on day 0 of AZD1222 vaccination. The receptors were sampled from an adult in good health.

The rearrangement links TRBV4-1 to TRBJ2-5; D possibly corresponds to TRBD1 (5 bases). The CDR3 covers 15 residues. The ends were cut back, 4 bases at V and 4 bases at J, with 16 bases in the middle. Per germline, CDR1 MGHRA and CDR2 YSYEKL. DNA of the CDR3: TGCGCCAGCAGCCGTACGGGCTCCCAGGGAGAGACCCAGTACTTC. The encoded protein is CASSRTGSQGETQYF.

V gene TRBV15 combines with J gene TRBJ2-4; D possibly uses TRBD1 or TRBD2 (7 bases each). From germline, CDR1 is LNHNV and CDR2 YYDKDF (reference sequence). The length of the CDR3 is 12 residues. Trimming left V 5 bases short and J 8 bases short, with 10 bases between. The CDR3 sequence is CATSPGGDIQYF. Written as DNA, the CDR3 is TGTGCCACCAGCCCAGGGGGGGACATTCAGTACTTC.

This chain uses TRBV5-5 with TRBJ1-4; perhaps TRBD1 as D (5 bases). Germline CDR1 is SGHKS and CDR2 is YYEKEE (reference sequence). Deletions cut 0 bases from V and 8 bases from J, with 17 bases between. The CDR3 sequence is 16 residues long. The CDR3 DNA sequence: TGTGCCAGCAGCTTGGATGGGAACCAGGGCCCGGAAAAACTGTTTTTT. It codes for CASSLDGNQGPEKLFF.

This chain joins TRBV19 and TRBJ1-3; D perhaps matches TRBD1 (5 bases). The CDR3 extends over 16 amino acids. Germline V gene data show CDR1 as LNHDA and CDR2 as SQIVND (reference sequence). Trimming removed 11 bases from V and 2 bases from J, with 22 bases in between. CDR3 coding DNA: TGTGCCTCTCGCCGCGAAACCCGAGGGGCTGGAAACACCATATATTTT. It translates to CASRRETRGAGNTIYF.

The V gene is TRBV6-6, the J gene TRBJ2-1; TRBD2 aligns across 10 bases. Germline V gene sequence: CDR1 MNHNY, CDR2 SVGAGI (reference sequence). After removal of 6 bases from V and 4 bases from J, the junction contained 9 bases not matched to a gene. CDR3 length: 16 residues. Here the CDR3 DNA reads TGTGCCAGCAGCACACTCGGACTAGCGGAGTACAATGAGCAGTTCTTC. Its protein is CASSTLGLAEYNEQFF.

The chain links TRBV3-1 (or the pseudogene TRBV3-2) to TRBJ2-2, with D possibly matching TRBD2 (5 bases). The CDR3 extends over 17 amino acids. Germline V gene lookup returns CDR1 LGHDT and CDR2 YNNKEL (reference sequence). The V end lost 4 bases, the J end lost 6 bases, and 21 bases lay between the germline ends. The CDR3 loop reads CASSPVMSGTLAGELFF. CDR3 nucleotide sequence: TGTGCCAGCAGCCCTGTTATGTCGGGAACTTTAGCCGGGGAGCTGTTTTTT.

The chain employs TRBV28 and TRBJ2-7, with D unresolved. CDR3 length: 15 amino acids. CDR1 and CDR2 from the germline V gene are MDHEN and SYDVKM. V was cut by 5 bases and J by 4 bases, with 18 bases left in between. CDR3 in DNA: TGTGCCAGCAGTGGCGGTACATTGGGCAAATACGAGCAGTACTTC. It yields the protein CASSGGTLGKYEQYF.

This clone showed up just once. CDR3 in DNA: TGCGCCAGCAGCCCACCCTTAGGGGGCCCAGATACGCAGTATTTT. Its protein is CASSPPLGGPDTQYF. The chain employs TRBV5-1 and TRBJ2-3; 7 bases fit TRBD1. CDR1 is SGHRS and CDR2 is YFSETQ in the germline V gene. Unmatched junction bases numbered 9, after V lost 4 bases and J lost 4 bases. This CDR3 has 15 residues.

The chain couples TRBV13 to TRBJ2-2; 7 positions match TRBD1. This CDR3 spans 13 amino acids. The germline CDR1 and CDR2 sequences are PRHDT and FYEKMQ (reference sequence). The V segment lost 2 bases and the J segment 7 bases; nucleotides outside the gene matches: 1. The CDR3 DNA reads as TGTGCCAGCAGCTTATCAGGGGGCGGGGAGCTGTTTTTT. Translated, it gives CASSLSGGGELFF.